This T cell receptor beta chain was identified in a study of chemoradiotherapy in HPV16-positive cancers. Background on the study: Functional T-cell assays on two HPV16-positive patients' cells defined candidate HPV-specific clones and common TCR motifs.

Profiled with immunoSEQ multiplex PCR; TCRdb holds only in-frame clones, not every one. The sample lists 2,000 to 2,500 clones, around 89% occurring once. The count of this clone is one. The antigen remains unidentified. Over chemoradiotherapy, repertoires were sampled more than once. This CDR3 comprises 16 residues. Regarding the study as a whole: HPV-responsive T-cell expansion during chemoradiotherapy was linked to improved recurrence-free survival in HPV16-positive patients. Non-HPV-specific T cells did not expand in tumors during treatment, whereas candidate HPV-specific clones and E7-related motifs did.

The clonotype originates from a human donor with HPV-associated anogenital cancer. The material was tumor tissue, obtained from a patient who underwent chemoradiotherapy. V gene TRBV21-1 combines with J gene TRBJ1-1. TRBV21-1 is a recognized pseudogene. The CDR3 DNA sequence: TGTGCCAGCAGCTTGCCGGTAGCTACACAATGCACTGAAGCTTTCTTT. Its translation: CASSLPVATQCTEAFF.